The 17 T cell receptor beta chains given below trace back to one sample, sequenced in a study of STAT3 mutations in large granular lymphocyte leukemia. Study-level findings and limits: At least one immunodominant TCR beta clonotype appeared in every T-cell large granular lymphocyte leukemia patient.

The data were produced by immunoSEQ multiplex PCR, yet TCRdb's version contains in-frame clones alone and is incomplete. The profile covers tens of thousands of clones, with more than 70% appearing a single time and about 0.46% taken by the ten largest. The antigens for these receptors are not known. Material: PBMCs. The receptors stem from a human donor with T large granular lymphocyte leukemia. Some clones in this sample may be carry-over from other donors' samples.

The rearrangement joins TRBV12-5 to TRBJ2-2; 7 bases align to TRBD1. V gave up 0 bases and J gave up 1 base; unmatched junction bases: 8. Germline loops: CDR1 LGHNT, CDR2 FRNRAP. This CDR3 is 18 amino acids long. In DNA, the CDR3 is TGTGCTAGTGGTTTGGTCGCCCTGGGACAGAGGAACACCGGGGAGCTGTTTTTT. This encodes CASGLVALGQRNTGELFF. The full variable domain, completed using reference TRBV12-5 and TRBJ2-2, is DARVTQTPRHKVTEMGQEVTMRCQPILGHNTVFWYRQTMMQGLELLAYFRNRAPLDDSGMPKDRFSAEMPDATLATLKIQPSEPRDSAVYFCASGLVALGQRNTGELFFGEGSRLTVL.

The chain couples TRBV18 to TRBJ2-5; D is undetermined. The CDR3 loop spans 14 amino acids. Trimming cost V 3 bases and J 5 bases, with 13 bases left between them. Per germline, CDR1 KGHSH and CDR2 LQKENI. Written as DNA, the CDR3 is TGTGCCAGCTCACCGCCCCCGGTGGGGGAGACCCAGTACTTC. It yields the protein CASSPPPVGETQYF.

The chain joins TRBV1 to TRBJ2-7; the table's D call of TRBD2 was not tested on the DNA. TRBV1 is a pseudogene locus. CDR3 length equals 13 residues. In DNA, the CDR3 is TGCACCAGCAGCCAAGTACCGGTCTGGGAGCAGTACGTC. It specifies CTSSQVPVWEQYV.

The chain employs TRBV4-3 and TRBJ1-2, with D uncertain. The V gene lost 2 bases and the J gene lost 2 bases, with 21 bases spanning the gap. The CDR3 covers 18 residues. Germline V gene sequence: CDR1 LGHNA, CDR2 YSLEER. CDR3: CASSQSTDIEKTNYGYTF. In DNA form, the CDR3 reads TGCGCCAGCAGCCAATCAACCGACATCGAGAAGACCAACTATGGCTACACCTTC.

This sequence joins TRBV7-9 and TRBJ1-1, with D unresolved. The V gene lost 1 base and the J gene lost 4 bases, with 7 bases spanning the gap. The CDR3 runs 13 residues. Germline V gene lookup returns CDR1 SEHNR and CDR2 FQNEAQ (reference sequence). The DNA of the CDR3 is TGTGCCAGCAGCTTAGTGGTTCGCACTGAAGCTTTCTTT. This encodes CASSLVVRTEAFF.

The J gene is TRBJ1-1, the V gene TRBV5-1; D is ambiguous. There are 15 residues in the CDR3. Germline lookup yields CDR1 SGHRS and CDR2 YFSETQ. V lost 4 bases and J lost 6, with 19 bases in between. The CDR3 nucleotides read TGCGCCAGCAGCCGCCGTGAAGGTATGACATCTGAAGCTTTCTTT. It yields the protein CASSRREGMTSEAFF. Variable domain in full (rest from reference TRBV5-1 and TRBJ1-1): KAGVTQTPRYLIKTRGQQVTLSCSPISGHRSVSWYQQTPGQGLQFLFEYFSETQRNKGNFPGRFSGRQFSNSRSEMNVSTLELGDSALYLCASSRREGMTSEAFFGQGTRLTVV.

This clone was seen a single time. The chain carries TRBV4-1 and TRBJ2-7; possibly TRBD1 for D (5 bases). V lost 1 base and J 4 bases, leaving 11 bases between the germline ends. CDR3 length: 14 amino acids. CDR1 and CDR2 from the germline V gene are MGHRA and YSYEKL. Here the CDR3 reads CASSQGQGSYEQYF. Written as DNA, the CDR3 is TGCGCCAGCAGCCAAGGGCAGGGATCGTACGAGCAGTACTTC.

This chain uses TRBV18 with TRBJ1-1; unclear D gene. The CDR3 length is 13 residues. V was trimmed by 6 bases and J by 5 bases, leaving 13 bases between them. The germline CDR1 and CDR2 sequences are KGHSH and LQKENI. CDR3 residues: CASSSPAKTEAFF. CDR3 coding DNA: TGTGCCAGCTCCTCTCCCGCTAAAACTGAAGCTTTCTTT.

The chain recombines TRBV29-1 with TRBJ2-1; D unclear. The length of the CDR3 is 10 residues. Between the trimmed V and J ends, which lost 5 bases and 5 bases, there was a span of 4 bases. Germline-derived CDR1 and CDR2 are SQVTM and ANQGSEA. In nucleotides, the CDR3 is TGCAGCGTTAGTAACAATGAGCAGTTCTTC. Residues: CSVSNNEQFF.

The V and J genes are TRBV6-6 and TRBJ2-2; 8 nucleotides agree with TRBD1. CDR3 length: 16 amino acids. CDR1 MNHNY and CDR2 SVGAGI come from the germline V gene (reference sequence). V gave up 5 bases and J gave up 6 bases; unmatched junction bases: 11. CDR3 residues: CASSPGTGKVSGELFF. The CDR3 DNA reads TGTGCCAGCAGTCCCGGGACAGGAAAAGTGTCCGGGGAGCTGTTTTTT.

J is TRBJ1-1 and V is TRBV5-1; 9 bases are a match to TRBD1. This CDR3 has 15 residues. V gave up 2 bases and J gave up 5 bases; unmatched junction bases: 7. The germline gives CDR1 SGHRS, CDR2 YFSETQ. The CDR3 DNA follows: TGCGCCAGCAGCTTCTTTGGACAGGGGATGACTGAAGCTTTCTTT. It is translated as CASSFFGQGMTEAFF.

This CDR3 reads CASSSDRVSEQYF. The CDR3 DNA reads as TGCGCCAGCAGCTCCGACAGGGTGTCTGAGCAGTACTTC. The chain couples TRBV5-1 to TRBJ2-7, with 7 bases identical to TRBD1. Trimming removed 3 bases from V and 7 bases from J; junction bases left unmatched: 7. There are 13 residues in the CDR3. The germline V gene has CDR1 SGHRS and CDR2 YFSETQ.

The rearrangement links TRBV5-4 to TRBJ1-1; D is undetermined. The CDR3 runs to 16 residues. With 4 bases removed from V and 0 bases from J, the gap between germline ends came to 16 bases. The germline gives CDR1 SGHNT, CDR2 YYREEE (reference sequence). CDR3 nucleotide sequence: TGTGCCAGCAGCACGCCGGCGGGCAGAATGAACACTGAAGCTTTCTTT. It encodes CASSTPAGRMNTEAFF.

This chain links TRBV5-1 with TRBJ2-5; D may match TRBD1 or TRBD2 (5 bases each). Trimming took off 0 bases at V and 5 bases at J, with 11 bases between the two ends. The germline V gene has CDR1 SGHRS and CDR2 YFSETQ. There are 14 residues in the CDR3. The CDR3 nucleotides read TGCGCCAGCAGCTTGGGTAGGGGCGGGGAGACCCAGTACTTC. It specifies CASSLGRGGETQYF.

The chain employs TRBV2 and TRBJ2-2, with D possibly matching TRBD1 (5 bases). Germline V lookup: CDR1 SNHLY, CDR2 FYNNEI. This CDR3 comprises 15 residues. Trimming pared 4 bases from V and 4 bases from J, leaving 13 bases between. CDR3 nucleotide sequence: TGTGCCAGCAGTGGGCTGGTGGGGCTCACCGGGGAGCTGTTTTTT. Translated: CASSGLVGLTGELFF. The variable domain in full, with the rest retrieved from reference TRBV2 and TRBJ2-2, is EPEVTQTPSHQVTQMGQEVILRCVPISNHLYFYWYRQILGQKVEFLVSFYNNEISEKSEIFDDQFSVERPDGSNFTLKIRSTKLEDSAMYFCASSGLVGLTGELFFGEGSRLTVL.

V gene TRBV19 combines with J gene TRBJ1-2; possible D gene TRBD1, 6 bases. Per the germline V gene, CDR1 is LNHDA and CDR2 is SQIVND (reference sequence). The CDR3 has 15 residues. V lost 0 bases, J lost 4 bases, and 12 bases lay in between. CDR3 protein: CASSIDGGQIYGYTF. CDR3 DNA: TGTGCCAGTAGTATAGATGGCGGACAGATCTATGGCTACACCTTC.

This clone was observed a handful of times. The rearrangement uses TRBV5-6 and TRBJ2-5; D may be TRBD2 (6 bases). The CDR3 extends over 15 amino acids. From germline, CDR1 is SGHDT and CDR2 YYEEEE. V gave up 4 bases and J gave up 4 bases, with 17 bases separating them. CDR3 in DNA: TGTGCCAGCAGCCCACCTTCCAGCGGGTCAGAGACCCAGTACTTC. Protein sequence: CASSPPSSGSETQYF.